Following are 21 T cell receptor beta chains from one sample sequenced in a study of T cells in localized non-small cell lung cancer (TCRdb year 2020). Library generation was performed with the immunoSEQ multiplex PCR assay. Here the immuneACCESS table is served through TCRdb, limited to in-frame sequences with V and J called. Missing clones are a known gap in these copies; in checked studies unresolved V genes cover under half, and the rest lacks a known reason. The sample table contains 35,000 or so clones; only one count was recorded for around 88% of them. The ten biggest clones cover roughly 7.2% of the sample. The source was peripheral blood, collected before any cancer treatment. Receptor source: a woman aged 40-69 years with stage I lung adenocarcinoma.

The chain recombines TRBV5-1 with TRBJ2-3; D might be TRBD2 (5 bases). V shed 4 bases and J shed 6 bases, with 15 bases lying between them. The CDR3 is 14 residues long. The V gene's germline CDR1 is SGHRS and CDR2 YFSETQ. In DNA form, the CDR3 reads TGCGCCAGCAGCCCCGGGGTGTTGGGCGATACGCAGTATTTT. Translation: CASSPGVLGDTQYF.

The CDR3 protein is CASSIVLTGMGAQHF. DNA of the CDR3: TGTGCCAGTAGTATAGTTTTGACAGGCATGGGGGCCCAGCATTTT. V gene TRBV19 combines with J gene TRBJ1-5; perhaps TRBD1 as D (6 bases). There are 15 residues in the CDR3. V was shortened by 1 base and J by 11 bases, with 18 bases between the two germline ends. Germline-derived CDR1 and CDR2 are LNHDA and SQIVND (reference sequence).

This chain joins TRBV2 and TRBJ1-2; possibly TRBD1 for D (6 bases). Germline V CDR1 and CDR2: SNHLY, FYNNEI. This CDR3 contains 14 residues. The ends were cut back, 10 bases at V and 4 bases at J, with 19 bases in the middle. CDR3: CATPPYKDSYGYTF. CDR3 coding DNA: TGTGCCACGCCCCCCTACAAGGACAGCTATGGCTACACCTTC.

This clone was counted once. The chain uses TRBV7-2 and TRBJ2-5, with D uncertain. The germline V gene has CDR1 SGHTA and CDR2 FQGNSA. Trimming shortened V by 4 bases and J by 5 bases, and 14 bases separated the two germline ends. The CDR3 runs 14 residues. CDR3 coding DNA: TGTGCCAGCAGCTCCCCCCGAGCGCGGGAGACCCAGTACTTC. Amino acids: CASSSPRARETQYF. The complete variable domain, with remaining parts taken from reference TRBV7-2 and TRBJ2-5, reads GAGVSQSPSNKVTEKGKDVELRCDPISGHTALYWYRQSLGQGLEFLIYFQGNSAPDKSGLPSDRFSAERTGGSVSTLTIQRTQQEDSAVYLCASSSPRARETQYFGPGTRLLVL.

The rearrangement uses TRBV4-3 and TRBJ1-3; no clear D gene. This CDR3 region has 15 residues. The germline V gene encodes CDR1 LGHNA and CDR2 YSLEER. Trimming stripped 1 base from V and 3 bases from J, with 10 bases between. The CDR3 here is CASSQGGWFGNTIYF. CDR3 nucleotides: TGCGCCAGCAGCCAAGGAGGGTGGTTTGGAAACACCATATATTTT.

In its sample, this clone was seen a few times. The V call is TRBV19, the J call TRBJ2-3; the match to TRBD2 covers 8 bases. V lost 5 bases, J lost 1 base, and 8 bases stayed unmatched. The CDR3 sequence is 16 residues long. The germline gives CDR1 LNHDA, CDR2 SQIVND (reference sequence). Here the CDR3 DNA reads TGTGCCAGTAGTTTCCTGGCGGGGGGCGGCACAGATACGCAGTATTTT. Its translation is CASSFLAGGGTDTQYF. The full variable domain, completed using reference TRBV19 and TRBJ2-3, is DGGITQSPKYLFRKEGQNVTLSCEQNLNHDAMYWYRQDPGQGLRLIYYSQIVNDFQKGDIAEGYSVSREKKESFPLTVTSAQKNPTAFYLCASSFLAGGGTDTQYFGPGTRLTVL.

CDR3 sequence: CASSVRTGGNEQYF. CDR3 in DNA: TGTGCCAGCAGTGTGCGGACAGGGGGTAACGAGCAGTACTTC. V gene TRBV2 combines with J gene TRBJ2-7; TRBD1 matches 10 bases. Germline-derived CDR1 and CDR2 are SNHLY and FYNNEI. After removal of 4 bases from V and 5 bases from J, the junction contained 5 bases not matched to a gene. This CDR3 is built from 14 residues.

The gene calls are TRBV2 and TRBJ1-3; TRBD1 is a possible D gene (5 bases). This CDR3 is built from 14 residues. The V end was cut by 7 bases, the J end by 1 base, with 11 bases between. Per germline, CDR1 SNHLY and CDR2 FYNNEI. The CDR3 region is CASTERGSGNTIYF. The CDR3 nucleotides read TGTGCCAGCACCGAGAGGGGTTCTGGAAACACCATATATTTT. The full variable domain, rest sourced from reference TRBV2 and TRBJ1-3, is EPEVTQTPSHQVTQMGQEVILRCVPISNHLYFYWYRQILGQKVEFLVSFYNNEISEKSEIFDDQFSVERPDGSNFTLKIRSTKLEDSAMYFCASTERGSGNTIYFGEGSWLTVV.

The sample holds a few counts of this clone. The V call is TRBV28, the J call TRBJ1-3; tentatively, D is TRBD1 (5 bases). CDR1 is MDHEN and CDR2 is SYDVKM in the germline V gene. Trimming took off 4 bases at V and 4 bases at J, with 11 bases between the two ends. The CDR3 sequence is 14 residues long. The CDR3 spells CASSSTGTGNTIYF. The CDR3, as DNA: TGTGCCAGCAGTTCCACGGGGACCGGAAACACCATATATTTT.

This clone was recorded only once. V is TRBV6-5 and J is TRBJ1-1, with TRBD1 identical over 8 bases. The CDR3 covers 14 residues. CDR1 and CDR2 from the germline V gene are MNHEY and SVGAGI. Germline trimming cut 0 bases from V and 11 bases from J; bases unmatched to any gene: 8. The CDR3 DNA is TGTGCCAGCAGTTACTCGAGCCAGGGGGCGCCGGCTTTCTTT. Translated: CASSYSSQGAPAFF.

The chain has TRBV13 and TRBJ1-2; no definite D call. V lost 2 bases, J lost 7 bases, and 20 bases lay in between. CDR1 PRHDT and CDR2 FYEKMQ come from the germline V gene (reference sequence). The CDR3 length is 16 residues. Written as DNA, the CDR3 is TGTGCCAGCAGCTTATTCAATGAAAGGTTCGCAGGTGGCTACACCTTC. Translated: CASSLFNERFAGGYTF.

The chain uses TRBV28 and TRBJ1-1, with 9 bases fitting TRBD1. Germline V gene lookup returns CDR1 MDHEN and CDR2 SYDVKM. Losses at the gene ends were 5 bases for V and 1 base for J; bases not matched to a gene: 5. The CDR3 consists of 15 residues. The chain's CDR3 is CASSPEGQGNTEAFF. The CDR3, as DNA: TGTGCCAGCAGTCCCGAGGGACAGGGGAACACTGAAGCTTTCTTT.

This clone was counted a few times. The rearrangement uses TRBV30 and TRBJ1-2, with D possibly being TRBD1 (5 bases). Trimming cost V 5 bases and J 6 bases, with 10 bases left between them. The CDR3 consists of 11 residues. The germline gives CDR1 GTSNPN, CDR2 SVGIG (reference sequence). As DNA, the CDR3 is TGTGCCTGGCTAGGGACGGATGGCTACACCTTC. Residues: CAWLGTDGYTF.

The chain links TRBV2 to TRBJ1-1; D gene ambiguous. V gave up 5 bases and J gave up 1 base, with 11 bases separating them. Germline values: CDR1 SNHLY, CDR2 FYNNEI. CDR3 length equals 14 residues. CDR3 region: CASSLISGNTEAFF. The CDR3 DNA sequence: TGTGCCAGCAGTCTGATATCAGGGAACACTGAAGCTTTCTTT. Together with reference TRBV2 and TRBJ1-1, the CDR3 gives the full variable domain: EPEVTQTPSHQVTQMGQEVILRCVPISNHLYFYWYRQILGQKVEFLVSFYNNEISEKSEIFDDQFSVERPDGSNFTLKIRSTKLEDSAMYFCASSLISGNTEAFFGQGTRLTVV.

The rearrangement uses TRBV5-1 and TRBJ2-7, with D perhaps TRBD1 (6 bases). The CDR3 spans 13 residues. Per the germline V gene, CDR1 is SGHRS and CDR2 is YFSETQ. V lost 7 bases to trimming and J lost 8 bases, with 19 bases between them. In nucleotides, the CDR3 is TGCGCCAGCTCCCCCCGGGACACCGGCCAGCAGTACTTC. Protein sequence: CASSPRDTGQQYF.

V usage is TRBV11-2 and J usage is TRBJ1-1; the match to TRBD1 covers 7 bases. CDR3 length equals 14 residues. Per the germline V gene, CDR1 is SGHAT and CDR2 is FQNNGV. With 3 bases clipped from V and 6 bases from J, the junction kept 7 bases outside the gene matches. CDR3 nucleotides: TGTGCCAGCAGCTTTACAGGGGCAGGGGCTGAAGCTTTCTTT. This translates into CASSFTGAGAEAFF.

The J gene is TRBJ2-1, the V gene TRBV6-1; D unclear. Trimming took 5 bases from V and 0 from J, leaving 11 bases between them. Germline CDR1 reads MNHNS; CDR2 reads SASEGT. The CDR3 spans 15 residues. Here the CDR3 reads CASSFTASSYNEQFF. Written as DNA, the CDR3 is TGTGCCAGCAGTTTTACAGCAAGCTCCTACAATGAGCAGTTCTTC.

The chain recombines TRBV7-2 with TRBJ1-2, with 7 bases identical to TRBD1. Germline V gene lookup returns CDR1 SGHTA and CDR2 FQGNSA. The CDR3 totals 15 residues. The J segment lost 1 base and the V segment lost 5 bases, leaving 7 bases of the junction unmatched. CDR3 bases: TGTGCCAGCAGCCCGACGACAGGGTATAACTATGGCTACACCTTC. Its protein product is CASSPTTGYNYGYTF.

CDR3 bases: TGCGCCAGCAGCAAACAGGGGCCCTCCTATAATTCACCCCTCCACTTT. This encodes CASSKQGPSYNSPLHF. The gene calls are TRBV4-1 and TRBJ1-6, with 7 positions matching TRBD1. CDR3 size: 16 residues. With V trimmed by 5 bases and J by 0 bases, 4 bases remained unmatched. CDR1 MGHRA and CDR2 YSYEKL come from the germline V gene.

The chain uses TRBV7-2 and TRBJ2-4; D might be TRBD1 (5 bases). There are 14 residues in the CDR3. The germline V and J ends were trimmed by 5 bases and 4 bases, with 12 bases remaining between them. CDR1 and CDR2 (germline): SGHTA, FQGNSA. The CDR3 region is CASSPRTTKNIQYF. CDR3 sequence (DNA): TGTGCCAGCAGCCCCCGGACAACAAAAAACATTCAGTACTTC.

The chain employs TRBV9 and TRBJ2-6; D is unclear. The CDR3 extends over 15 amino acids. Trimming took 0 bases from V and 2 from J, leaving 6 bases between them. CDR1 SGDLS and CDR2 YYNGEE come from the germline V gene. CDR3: CASSVAAAGANVLTF. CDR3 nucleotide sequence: TGTGCCAGCAGCGTAGCGGCAGCTGGGGCCAACGTCCTGACTTTC.